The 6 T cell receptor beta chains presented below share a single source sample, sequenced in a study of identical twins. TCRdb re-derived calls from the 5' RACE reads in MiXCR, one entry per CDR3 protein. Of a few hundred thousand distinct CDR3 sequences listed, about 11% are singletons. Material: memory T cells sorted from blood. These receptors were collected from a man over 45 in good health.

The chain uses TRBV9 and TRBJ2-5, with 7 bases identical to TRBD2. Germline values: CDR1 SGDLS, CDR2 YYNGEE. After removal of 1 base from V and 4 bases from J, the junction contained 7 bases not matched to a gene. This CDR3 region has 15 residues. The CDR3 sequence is CASSVLGGGGETQYF. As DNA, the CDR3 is TGTGCCAGCAGCGTACTCGGCGGGGGTGGAGAGACCCAGTACTTC.

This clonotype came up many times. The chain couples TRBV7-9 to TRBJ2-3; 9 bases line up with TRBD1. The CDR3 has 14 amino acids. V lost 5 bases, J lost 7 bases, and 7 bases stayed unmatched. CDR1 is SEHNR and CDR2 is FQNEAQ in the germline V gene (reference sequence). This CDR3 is CASSREDRGNTQYF. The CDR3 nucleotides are TGTGCCAGCAGCCGAGAAGACAGGGGGAATACGCAGTATTTT.

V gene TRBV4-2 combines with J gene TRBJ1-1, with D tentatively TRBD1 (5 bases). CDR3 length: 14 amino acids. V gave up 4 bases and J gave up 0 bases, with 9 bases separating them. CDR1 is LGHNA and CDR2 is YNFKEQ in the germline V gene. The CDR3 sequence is CASSPGSLNTEAFF. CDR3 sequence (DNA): TGTGCCAGCAGCCCAGGGTCCTTGAACACTGAAGCTTTCTTT.

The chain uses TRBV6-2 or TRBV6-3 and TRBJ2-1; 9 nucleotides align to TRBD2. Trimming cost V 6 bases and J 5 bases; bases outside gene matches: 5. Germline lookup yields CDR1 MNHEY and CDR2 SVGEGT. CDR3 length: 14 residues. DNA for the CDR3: TGTGCCAGCAGGAGCGGGGGGCAAGACAATGAGCAGTTCTTC. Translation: CASRSGGQDNEQFF.

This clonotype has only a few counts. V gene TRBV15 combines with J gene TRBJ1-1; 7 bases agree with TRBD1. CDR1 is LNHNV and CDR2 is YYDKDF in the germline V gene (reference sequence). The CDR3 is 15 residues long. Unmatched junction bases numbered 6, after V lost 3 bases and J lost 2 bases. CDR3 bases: TGTGCCACCAGCAGCAATAGGGGGCTTAACACTGAAGCTTTCTTT. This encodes CATSSNRGLNTEAFF.

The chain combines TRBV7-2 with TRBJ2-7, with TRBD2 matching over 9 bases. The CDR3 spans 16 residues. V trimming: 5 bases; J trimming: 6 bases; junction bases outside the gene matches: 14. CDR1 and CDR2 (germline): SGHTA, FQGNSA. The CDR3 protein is CASSLHPSGAGVEQYF. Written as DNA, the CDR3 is TGTGCCAGCAGCCTGCACCCTAGCGGGGCCGGGGTCGAGCAGTACTTC.